Listed below are T cell receptor beta chains from one sample, sequenced in a study of blood T cell repertoires in COVID-19. The method was immunoSEQ multiplex PCR; TCRdb's version includes in-frame clones alone and lacks a portion of them. The sample lists roughly 80,000 clones; just over 85% were seen once. What was sequenced was peripheral blood. These receptors originate from an elderly woman with acute or convalescent COVID-19. The CDR3 runs from the conserved cysteine through the conserved F or W. Each record gives: clone size, D gene, V gene, J gene, CDR3 DNA, CDR3 protein. The D gene is left open where the match is weak. Size is omitted from some rows. Given values are once, few, many or a class for expanded clones.

.	.	TRBV5-1	TRBJ2-7	TGCGCCAGCACCCGGGGCTCTCCAGGGGCCTACGAGCAGTACTTC	CASTRGSPGAYEQYF
.	TRBD1	TRBV29-1	TRBJ1-2	TGCAGCGTTGAAGACATCGCCCGACAGGGGTATGGCTACACCTTC	CSVEDIARQGYGYTF
few	.	TRBV30	TRBJ2-2	TGTGCCTGGCACCGGGACTCCCTCACCGGGGAGCTGTTTTTT	CAWHRDSLTGELFF
few	TRBD2	TRBV3-1/TRBV3-2	TRBJ2-5	TGTGCCAGCAGCCACCCCGCCCTGTTGGGAGGGGAGACCCAGTACTTC	CASSHPALLGGETQYF
.	.	TRBV15	TRBJ1-4	TGTGCCACCAGCACCCGAACAGGGTTTGAAAAACTGTTTTTT	CATSTRTGFEKLFF
.	TRBD2	TRBV5-1	TRBJ2-3	TGCGCCAGCACGGGACTAGCGGGGGAACAAGATACGCAGTATTTT	CASTGLAGEQDTQYF
.	.	TRBV7-9	TRBJ2-2	TGTGCCAGCAGCTTAGCGACAGACTTGACCGGGGAGCTGTTTTTT	CASSLATDLTGELFF
.	TRBD1	TRBV15	TRBJ2-7	TGTGCCACCAGCAGGGACAGGGAGGCACCCCGGGAGCAGTACTTC	CATSRDREAPREQYF
.	.	TRBV14	TRBJ2-7	TGTGCCAGCAGCCAGATAGGGGGGGCCGAGCAGTACTTC	CASSQIGGAEQYF
once	TRBD2	TRBV7-2	TRBJ2-7	TGTGCCAGCAGCTTCGCTGCGGGAGGGCCTTACGAGCAGTACTTC	CASSFAAGGPYEQYF
.	.	TRBV7-2	TRBJ1-2	TGTGCCAGCAGCCCCCCTGGGGAGGACTATGGCTACACCTTC	CASSPPGEDYGYTF
once	TRBD2	TRBV19	TRBJ2-1	TGTGCCAGTAGTACTAGACGACGGACTAGCGGGAGTTGGAATGAGCAGTTCTTC	CASSTRRRTSGSWNEQFF
.	TRBD2	TRBV7-6	TRBJ2-2	TGTGCCAGCAGCTTAGCTATAGTTAGAGCGGGGGGGCCCGGGGAGCTGTTTTTT	CASSLAIVRAGGPGELFF
.	.	TRBV18	TRBJ1-5	TGTGCCAGCTCACCGGGCCTCTCCGTTCAGCCCCAGCATTTT	CASSPGLSVQPQHF
.	TRBD1	TRBV6-5	TRBJ1-4	TGTGCCAGCAGCGGGACAGGGGGATCAGAAAAACTGTTTTTT	CASSGTGGSEKLFF
.	.	TRBV11-2	TRBJ2-1	TGTGCCAGCACCCTTCAGGGTGGGCAATACAATGAGCAGTTCTTC	CASTLQGGQYNEQFF
.	.	TRBV12-3/TRBV12-4	TRBJ2-3	TGTGCCAGCAGTTTGGGCCGTAGAGATACGCAGTATTTT	CASSLGRRDTQYF
.	TRBD1	TRBV5-8	TRBJ2-7	TGTGCCAGCAGCTTTCCGGGACAGGGGTCCTACGAGCAGTACTTC	CASSFPGQGSYEQYF
.	.	TRBV12-5	TRBJ1-1	TGTGCTAGTGGCGCCGCGCCAGGGAAAGCTTTCTTT	CASGAAPGKAFF
.	.	TRBV29-1	TRBJ2-3	TGCAGCGTTGTAGTACCCAGGGGGGAAGATACGCAGTATTTT	CSVVVPRGEDTQYF
.	.	TRBV19	TRBJ1-6	TGTGCCAGTAGTATAGGCGACAGAGTCTATAATTCACCCCTCCACTTT	CASSIGDRVYNSPLHF
.	TRBD1	TRBV5-1	TRBJ1-2	TGCGCCAGCAGCCCCGGCGGGACAGACTATGGCTACACCTTC	CASSPGGTDYGYTF
.	.	TRBV7-2	TRBJ2-1	TGTGCCAGCAGCTCACGGACAGTAATCCACTCCTACAATGAGCAGTTCTTC	CASSSRTVIHSYNEQFF
.	.	TRBV9	TRBJ1-3	TGTGCCAGCAGCGTAGAGGGGTCTAGAGTAAACACCATATATTTT	CASSVEGSRVNTIYF
.	.	TRBV9	TRBJ1-3	TGTGCCAGCAGCGTAGACACCTCTGGAAACACCATATATTTT	CASSVDTSGNTIYF
.	.	TRBV19	TRBJ1-4	TGTGCCAGTAGTATAGGCCCGGGTAATGAAAAACTGTTTTTT	CASSIGPGNEKLFF
.	.	TRBV9	TRBJ1-1	TGTGCCAGCAGCGTAGATGAGGGGGTGGGGACTGAAGCTTTCTTT	CASSVDEGVGTEAFF
.	.	TRBV2	TRBJ1-1	TGTGCCAGCAGTGGTCAACAGAACACTGAAGCTTTCTTT	CASSGQQNTEAFF
.	.	TRBV5-1	TRBJ2-5	TGCGCCAGCAGAACAGACTATCAAGAGACCCAGTACTTC	CASRTDYQETQYF
few	.	TRBV2	TRBJ2-5	TGTGCCAGCCACCGCGGGTCGGAGACCCAGTACTTC	CASHRGSETQYF
.	TRBD1	TRBV19	TRBJ1-5	TGTGCCAGCCGTACCAAGGGACAGAGCAATCAGCCCCAGCATTTT	CASRTKGQSNQPQHF
.	.	TRBV28	TRBJ1-6	TGTGCCAGCAGCAAGGACAGCGCTAATTCACCCCTCCACTTT	CASSKDSANSPLHF
once	TRBD2	TRBV30	TRBJ2-1	TGTGCCTGGAGCGAGGGGACTAGGCAGAACGATGAGCAGTTCTTC	CAWSEGTRQNDEQFF
.	TRBD1	TRBV4-2	TRBJ1-6	TGTGCCAGCAGCCTATACGGGACAGGGGAACGTAATTCACCCCTCCACTTT	CASSLYGTGERNSPLHF
once	TRBD2	TRBV6-2/TRBV6-3	TRBJ2-2	TGTGCCAGCAGTTATGGGGTAGCGGGGGCCGGGGAGCTGTTTTTT	CASSYGVAGAGELFF
.	TRBD1	TRBV18	TRBJ1-3	TGTGCCAGCTCACCAGACCGGGACAGGGTATACACCATATATTTT	CASSPDRDRVYTIYF
.	TRBD2	TRBV6-4	TRBJ2-3	TGTGCCACCAGCCCCAGCGGGATCTTCACAGATACGCAGTATTTT	CATSPSGIFTDTQYF
.	.	TRBV11-2	TRBJ1-5	TGTGCCAGCAGCTTAGGCCGAGGTAATCGCAATCAGCCCCAGCATTTT	CASSLGRGNRNQPQHF
once	TRBD1	TRBV5-1	TRBJ1-1	TGCGCCAGCACCTCGACAGGGACGAACACTGAAGCTTTCTTT	CASTSTGTNTEAFF
.	.	TRBV11-3	TRBJ1-5	TGTGCCAGCAGCTTAGATTTACAGGGTCCCTATCGTGGCAATCAGCCCCAGCATTTT	CASSLDLQGPYRGNQPQHF
.	.	TRBV28	TRBJ1-5	TGTGCCCGAAGCAGGGGCAATCAGCCCCAGCATTTT	CARSRGNQPQHF
.	.	TRBV10-3	TRBJ1-4	TGTGCCATCAGTGACTCTTCCGGGACAACTGAAAAACTGTTTTTT	CAISDSSGTTEKLFF
.	.	TRBV11-3	TRBJ2-1	TGTGCCAGCAGCTTGGGGGGATCCTACAATGAGCAGTTCTTC	CASSLGGSYNEQFF
.	TRBD1	TRBV18	TRBJ2-7	TGTGCCAGCTCGGGACAGGGGGCTGGCGAGCAGTACTTC	CASSGQGAGEQYF
.	TRBD2	TRBV5-4	TRBJ2-5	TGTGCCAGCAGCCCAACGCGGGTAGCGGGGGGGCTCTTGGAGACCCAGTACTTC	CASSPTRVAGGLLETQYF